This T cell receptor (beta chain) is drawn from a study of cytomegalovirus exposure and HLA in healthy donors (dated by TCRdb to 2015 to 2018). For the study in its entirety: An earlier analysis of several hundred of the donors reported 250 to 300 Gb of sequence data and around 110 million unique TCR beta sequences obtained from 150 million to 200 million T cells. Roughly 320 gigabases of sequencing data and roughly 81 million unique TCR sequences made up an early release that covered over 550 HLA-typed donors. Of the 300 to 500 genotyped donors, roughly 80% were placed in the genetic ancestry cluster associated with self-reported Caucasian donors. The study aimed to test whether signatures of past pathogen exposure could be identified by cataloging public T cell receptors. Using immunosequencing, the study profiled T cell repertoires from 666 subjects and related those repertoires to cytomegalovirus serostatus. Besides the first cohort of approximately 710 subjects, a separate validation cohort made up of over 100 different subjects was used. To predict cytomegalovirus infection status, the study combined high-throughput TCR immunosequencing, statistical association of individual TCRs with disease status, and machine learning. In a later analysis, previously published TCR beta repertoires from about 640 donors were re-analyzed and high-resolution HLA genotyping was added so that TCR occurrence patterns could be studied. In the later analysis, no new phenotypic data were used to find candidate immune exposures; instead, reliance was placed on TCR beta sequences and their occurrence across donors. An earlier analysis of some 500 of the donors used high-throughput TCR beta sequencing to judge whether each TCR beta V gene segment behaved as functional or pseudogenic. Donor age, sex, ethnicity and CMV serostatus were compiled together with the repertoire data. A later genetic analysis took genome-wide SNP genotypes for about three fifths of the roughly 670 donors and used that subset as a discovery cohort. Every discovery cohort repertoire had been produced on one sequencing platform. Class I and class II HLA loci were covered by the typing at four-digit resolution. Typing coverage differed by locus: A, B, C, DRB1 and DQB1 were typed in about 629-630 donors, DQA1 in 522, DPA1 in nearly 610, and DPB1 in 400 to 480. Roughly five DR-DQ haplotypes were handled as single units for association and clustering, since linkage in the cohort was strong. Across approximately 420 genotyped donors of the cohort, an average of about 200,000 unique TCR beta nucleotide sequences per donor were sequenced, and 15% to 20% of those sequences were non-productive.

This clone turned up a few times. The clone's antigen remains unknown. The sample holds no much larger clone one base away, and base qualities are not on file. The cohort was made up of 500 to 800 healthy bone marrow donors. At the time of sampling, all cohort members were nominally healthy, though unrecorded immune exposures were likely present. The donor was CMV seropositive and belonged to the group of some 290 seropositive cohort members. Every donor gave a peripheral blood sample, and the peripheral blood mononuclear cells from that sample were used for TCR beta sequencing. The Qiagen DNeasy Blood Extraction Kit was used to extract genomic DNA from the blood cell samples. What the research found in general, with its limitations: The study listed 150 to 200 TCR beta chains as associated with cytomegalovirus. Correlated functional status among segregating V segments might reflect linkage disequilibrium, but an unknown experimental factor could not be ruled out. Because the 87-base-pair reads could not distinguish some IMGT-functional V segments, including TRBV6-2 and TRBV6-3, those segments were excluded. In a later genetic analysis, a missense DCLRE1C variant was associated with V-gene and J-gene trimming of TCR beta chains, and the association was replicated in an independent cohort. Seventeen rarely observed V segments, including chromosome 9 orphons, were excluded from the earlier analysis of a few hundred of the donors because counts were too low. A further reported finding was that TCR beta sequences accurately predicted the HLA-A and HLA-B alleles for most subjects in the first cohort. According to a later analysis, parvovirus B19, influenza, CMV and Epstein-Barr virus appeared linked to several top co-occurrence clusters. For the cohort, immune exposure information was limited to CMV serostatus. When HLA alleles, especially DR and DQ, strongly co-occurred, attributing TCR associations to individual alleles was difficult. A few of the identified cytomegalovirus-associated TCR beta chains were confirmed in vitro to be specific for cytomegalovirus antigens. In a later genetic analysis, fewer N-insertions in productive TCRs were reported among donors in an Asian-associated ancestry cluster than the 666-donor mean. Most TCR sequences were seen in very few donors, while some public TCRs were found in many individuals. Cytomegalovirus status was reported to be diagnosed by the classifier with high specificity and sensitivity in both the original and validation cohorts. In a later analysis, the rate of TCR association differed among HLA loci, with DRB1 alleles having the most associated TCRs and HLA-C alleles having the fewest. A later analysis associated 15,000 to 20,000 TCR beta sequences with specific HLA alleles at a false discovery rate of 0.05. A later analysis found that HLA-associated TCR beta chains were more clonally expanded and had lower generation probabilities than equally common non-associated chains. Sequencing depth was assumed to be roughly uniform across donors in the presence/absence analyses, though that assumption may not hold. The cohort was sequenced for TCR beta chains only, and without alpha or paired-chain data the features that could be detected were limited. Because HLA typing was unavailable for some donors at each locus, only the typed subset was used in association tests. It was suggested by the authors that the approach could potentially be generalized to other disease states and immunological phenotypes. An earlier analysis of approximately 540 of the donors showed that most TCR beta V segments appeared in productive rearrangements either about 87% or about 30% of the time, which broadly matched IMGT annotations. Most CMV-associated TCR beta chains appeared to be HLA-restricted in a later analysis, and the HLA associations seemed to be driven largely by CMV exposure. A cluster of highly shared sequence variants was judged likely to be a technical artifact of the sequencing pipeline.

V is trimmed back by 8 bases and J by 9 bases, and the junction contains 13 bases that no gene match accounts for. CDR1 and CDR2 (MDHEN, SYDVKM) derive from the germline V gene. The CDR3 starts with the cysteine, ends with the phenylalanine, and has 14 residues. Solely the CDR3 DNA is kept, with 42 bases framed from the first base. The library was prepared using the immunoSEQ multiplex PCR assay. A mixture of 60 forward primers for TCR Vbeta segments and 13 reverse primers for TCR Jbeta segments was used in the multiplex PCR. Amplification of the CDR3 region of rearranged TCR beta genes was performed with a multiplex PCR assay on genomic DNA. Amplified TCR beta libraries were sequenced as 87-base-pair reads on the Illumina HiSeq System. The paper's data handling went like this. In a later analysis, tens of millions of unique TCR beta chains were counted across the 650 to 700 repertoires, and approximately 11 million of these chains were shared by at least two donors. Raw reads were error-corrected and collapsed into unique sequences with a nearest-neighbor algorithm that merged closely related sequences to remove PCR and sequencing errors. V, D and J gene segments were assigned by aligning CDR3 sequences to IMGT reference sequences. Each retained sequence needed at least a six-nucleotide match to both a V gene segment and a J gene segment. Rearrangements were classified as productive when the CDR3 lacked stop codons and remained in frame with V and J, and all other rearrangements were classified as non-productive. Following IMGT convention, CDR3 was defined as the stretch from the second conserved V-encoded cysteine up to the conserved J-encoded phenylalanine. Sequences without an unambiguous match to a single V gene segment were excluded from the earlier analysis of 450 to 650 of the donors. An earlier analysis of several hundred of the donors called V segments functional above 56.7% productive rearrangements and segregating when the between-donor standard deviation exceeded 5%. A statistical classification framework was developed to diagnose cytomegalovirus status using the catalog of TCR beta chain sequences. In a later analysis, V and J genes were assigned by comparing TCR nucleotide sequences against IMGT/GENE-DB human TR gene sequences. In a later analysis, CDR3 sequences and most-parsimonious VDJ recombination scenarios were assigned using the TCRdist pipeline. In a later analysis, each TCR beta chain was defined by its CDR3 amino acid sequence together with its V-gene family, and reads lacking a unique V-gene family were excluded. To address suspected cross-contamination and a sequencing artifact, a later analysis removed roughly 580 highly shared, low-generation-probability nucleotide sequences. In a later analysis, a clonal expansion index for each public chain was calculated from normalized within-repertoire ranks of inferred template counts. In a later analysis, generation probabilities were computed with a VDJ recombination model fitted to out-of-frame rearrangements, and the resulting probabilities were checked against IGoR. A later analysis scored TCR-TCR, TCR-HLA and TCR-CMV co-occurrence with hypergeometric tests, applying a repertoire-size bias correction to TCR pairs. In a later analysis, false discovery rates were estimated by permuting HLA or CMV assignments 20 times. In a later analysis, co-occurring TCRs were grouped using DBSCAN, with TCRdist sequence similarity added in when clustering inside HLA-allele-positive subsets. Repertoires with fewer than 30,000 or more than 120,000 public chains, plus five repertoires with anomalous nucleotide sharing, were excluded from co-occurrence clustering. The immuneACCESS repertoire file appears here via TCRdb, limited to in-frame rearrangements. These files lack a portion of the clones; in checked studies, under half of the deficit traces to unresolved V genes, and the cause of the others is not known. V, J and clone size reflect that table, while D and trimming were determined from the DNA. This sample comprises some 87,000 clones, 60% to 80% of them detected only once. Clones ranked in the top ten supply around 16% of the sample.

The sequencing input was PBMCs. The origin of this receptor is a woman between 45 and 65 years old in good health and CMV-seropositive. This receptor chain uses TRBV28 and TRBJ2-7; 10 nucleotides in the junction match TRBD1. The nucleotide sequence reads as follows: TGTGCCAGCGACACCGGGACAGGGGCATCACGGCAGTACTTC. Its translation is CASDTGTGASRQYF.